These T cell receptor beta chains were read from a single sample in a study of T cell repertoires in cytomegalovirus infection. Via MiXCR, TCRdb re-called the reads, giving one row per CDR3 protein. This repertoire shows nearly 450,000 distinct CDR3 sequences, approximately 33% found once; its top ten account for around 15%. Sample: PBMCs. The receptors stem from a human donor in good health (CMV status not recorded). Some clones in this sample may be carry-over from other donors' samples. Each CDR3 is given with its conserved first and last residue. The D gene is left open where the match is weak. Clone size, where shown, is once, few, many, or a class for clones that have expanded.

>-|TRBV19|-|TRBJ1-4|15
TGTGCCAGTAGTCCCCGGACAGCGGAAAGTGAAAAACTGTTTTTT
CASSPRTAESEKLFF
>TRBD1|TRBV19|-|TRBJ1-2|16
TGTGCCAGTAGTATAGATGGCCCAGGGGGCGTCTATGGCTACACCTTC
CASSIDGPGGVYGYTF
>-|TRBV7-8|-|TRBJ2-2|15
TGTGCCAGCAGCTCGGACAGAGCGAACACCGGGGGGCTGTTTTTT
CASSSDRANTGGLFF
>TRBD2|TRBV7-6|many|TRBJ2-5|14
TGTGCCAGCAGTCACGGGGGGACTCAAGAGACCCAGTACTTC
CASSHGGTQETQYF
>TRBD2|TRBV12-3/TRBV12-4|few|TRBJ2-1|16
TGTGCCAGCAGCTACTTTAGCGGGGGGGAGACCGATGAGCAGTTCTTC
CASSYFSGGETDEQFF
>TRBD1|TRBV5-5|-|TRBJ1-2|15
TGTGCCAGCAGCTCCTTCTGGACAGGGGGTGATGGCTACACCTTC
CASSSFWTGGDGYTF
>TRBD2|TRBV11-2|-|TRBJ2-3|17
TGTGCCAGCAGCCCCGCGTGGGCGGGAGAACCCACAGATACGCAGTATTTT
CASSPAWAGEPTDTQYF
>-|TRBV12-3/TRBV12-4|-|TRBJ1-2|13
TGTGCCAGCAGTTTAGTCAGGATCTATGGCTACACCTTC
CASSLVRIYGYTF
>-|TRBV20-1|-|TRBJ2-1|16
TGCAGAGCCCGCAGGGGGGGCGGGGGATTCTACAATGAGCAGTTCTTC
CRARRGGGGFYNEQFF
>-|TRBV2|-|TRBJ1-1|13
TGTGCCACCCACGGGGGGGCGTGGGCTGAAGCTTTCTTT
CATHGGAWAEAFF
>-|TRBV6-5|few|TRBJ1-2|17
TGTGCCAGCAGTTACTCAGGTTTTGGAAGGGGCCACTATGGCTACACCTTC
CASSYSGFGRGHYGYTF
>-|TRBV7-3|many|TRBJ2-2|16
TGTGCCAGCAGCTTAACTCCGGGGAGGAACACCGGGGAGCTGTTTTTT
CASSLTPGRNTGELFF
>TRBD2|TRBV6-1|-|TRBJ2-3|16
TGTGCCAGCAGGACCACTAGCGGGGGGTCAGCAGATACGCAGTATTTT
CASRTTSGGSADTQYF
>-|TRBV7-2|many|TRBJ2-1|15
TGTGCCAGCAGCTTAGTGGGTAGGGCATCGGATGAGCAGTTCTTC
CASSLVGRASDEQFF
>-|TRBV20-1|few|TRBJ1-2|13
TGCAGTGCTAGTCACGGGGGAGACTATGGCTACACCTTC
CSASHGGDYGYTF
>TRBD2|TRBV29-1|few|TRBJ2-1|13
TGCAGCGTTGCACTAGCGGGGGATCTTGAGCAGTTCTTC
CSVALAGDLEQFF
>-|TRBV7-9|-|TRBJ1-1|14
TGTGCCAGCAGCTCGGGACACCTCCCCGGTGAAGCTGTCTTT
CASSSGHLPGEAVF